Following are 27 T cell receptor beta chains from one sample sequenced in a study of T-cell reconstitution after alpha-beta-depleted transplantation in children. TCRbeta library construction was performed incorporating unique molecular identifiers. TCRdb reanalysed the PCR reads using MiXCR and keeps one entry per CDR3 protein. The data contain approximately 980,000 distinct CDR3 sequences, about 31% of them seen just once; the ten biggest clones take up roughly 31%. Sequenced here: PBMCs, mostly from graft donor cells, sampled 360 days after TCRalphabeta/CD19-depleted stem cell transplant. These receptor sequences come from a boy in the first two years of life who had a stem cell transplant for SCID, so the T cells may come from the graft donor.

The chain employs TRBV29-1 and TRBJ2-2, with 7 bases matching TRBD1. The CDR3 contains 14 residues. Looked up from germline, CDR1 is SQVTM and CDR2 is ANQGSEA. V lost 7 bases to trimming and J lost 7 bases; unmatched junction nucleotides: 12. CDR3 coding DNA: TGCAGCGCTAACTTTAACAGGGGTCGCGGGGAGCTGTTTTTT. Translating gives CSANFNRGRGELFF.

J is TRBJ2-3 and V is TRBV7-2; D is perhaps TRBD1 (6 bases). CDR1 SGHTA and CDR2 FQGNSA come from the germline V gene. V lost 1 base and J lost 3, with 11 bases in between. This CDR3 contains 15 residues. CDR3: CASSLGQGQTDTQYF. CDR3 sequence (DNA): TGTGCCAGCAGCTTAGGTCAGGGACAAACAGATACGCAGTATTTT. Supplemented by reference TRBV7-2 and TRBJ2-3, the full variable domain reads GAGVSQSPSNKVTEKGKDVELRCDPISGHTALYWYRQSLGQGLEFLIYFQGNSAPDKSGLPSDRFSAERTGGSVSTLTIQRTQQEDSAVYLCASSLGQGQTDTQYFGPGTRLTVL.

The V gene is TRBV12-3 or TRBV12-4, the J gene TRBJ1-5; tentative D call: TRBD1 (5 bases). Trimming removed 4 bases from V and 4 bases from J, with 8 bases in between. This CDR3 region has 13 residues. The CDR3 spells CASSWDPNQPQHF. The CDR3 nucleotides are TGTGCCAGCAGTTGGGACCCAAATCAGCCCCAGCATTTT.

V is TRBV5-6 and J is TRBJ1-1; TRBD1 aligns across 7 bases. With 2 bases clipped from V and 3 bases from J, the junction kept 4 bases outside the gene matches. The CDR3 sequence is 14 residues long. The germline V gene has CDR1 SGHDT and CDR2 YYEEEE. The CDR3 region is CASSFRDSHTEAFF. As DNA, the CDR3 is TGTGCCAGCAGCTTCCGGGACAGCCACACTGAAGCTTTCTTT.

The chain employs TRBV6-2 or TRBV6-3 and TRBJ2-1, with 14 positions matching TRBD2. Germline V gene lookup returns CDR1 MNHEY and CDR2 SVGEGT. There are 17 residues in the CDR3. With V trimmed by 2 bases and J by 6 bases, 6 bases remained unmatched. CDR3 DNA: TGTGCCAGCAGTTACGTGAGGGGACTAGCGGGGGCCAATGAGCAGTTCTTC. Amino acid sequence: CASSYVRGLAGANEQFF.

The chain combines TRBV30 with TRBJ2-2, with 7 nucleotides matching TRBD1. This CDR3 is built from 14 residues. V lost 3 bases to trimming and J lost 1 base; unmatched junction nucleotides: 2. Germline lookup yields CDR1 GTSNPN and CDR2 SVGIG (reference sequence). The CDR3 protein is CAWRSGGNTGELFF. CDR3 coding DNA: TGTGCCTGGAGATCAGGGGGGAACACCGGGGAGCTGTTTTTT.

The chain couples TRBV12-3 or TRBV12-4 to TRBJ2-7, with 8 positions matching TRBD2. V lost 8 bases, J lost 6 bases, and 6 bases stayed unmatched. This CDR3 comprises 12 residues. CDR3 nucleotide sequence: TGTGCCAGCCACGGGGGGGCCGGCGAGCAGTACTTC. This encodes CASHGGAGEQYF.

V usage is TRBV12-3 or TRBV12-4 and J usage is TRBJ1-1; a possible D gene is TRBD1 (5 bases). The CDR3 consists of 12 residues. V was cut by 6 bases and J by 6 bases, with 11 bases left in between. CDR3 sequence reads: CASRLREPEAFF. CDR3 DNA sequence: TGTGCCAGCAGACTCAGGGAGCCTGAAGCTTTCTTT.

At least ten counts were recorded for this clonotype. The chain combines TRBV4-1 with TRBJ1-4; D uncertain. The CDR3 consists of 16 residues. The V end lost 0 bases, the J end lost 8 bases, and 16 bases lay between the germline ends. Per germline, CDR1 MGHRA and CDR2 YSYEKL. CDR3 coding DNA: TGCGCCAGCAGCCAAGATCGCCATGGGGAGCTGGAAAAACTGTTTTTT. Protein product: CASSQDRHGELEKLFF.

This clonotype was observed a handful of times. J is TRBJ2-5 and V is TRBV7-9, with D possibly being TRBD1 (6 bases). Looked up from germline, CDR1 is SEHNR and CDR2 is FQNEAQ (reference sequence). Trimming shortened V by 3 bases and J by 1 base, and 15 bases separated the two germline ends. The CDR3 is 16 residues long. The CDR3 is CASSFWTEMSQETQYF. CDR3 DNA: TGTGCCAGCAGCTTCTGGACAGAGATGAGCCAAGAGACCCAGTACTTC.

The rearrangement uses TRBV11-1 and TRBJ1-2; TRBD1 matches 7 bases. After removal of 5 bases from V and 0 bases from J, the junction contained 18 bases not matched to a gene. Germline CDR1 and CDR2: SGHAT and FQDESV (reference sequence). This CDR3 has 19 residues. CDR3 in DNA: TGTGCCAGCAGCCCGAGCTTTTATGGGCGACAGGGACCTAACTATGGCTACACCTTC. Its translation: CASSPSFYGRQGPNYGYTF.

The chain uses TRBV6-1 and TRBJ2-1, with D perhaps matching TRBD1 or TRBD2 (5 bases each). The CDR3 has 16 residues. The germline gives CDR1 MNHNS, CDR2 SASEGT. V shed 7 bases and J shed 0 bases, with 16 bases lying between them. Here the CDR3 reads CASTTPRGGSYNEQFF. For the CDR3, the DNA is TGTGCCAGCACCACCCCCCGGGGCGGCTCCTACAATGAGCAGTTCTTC.

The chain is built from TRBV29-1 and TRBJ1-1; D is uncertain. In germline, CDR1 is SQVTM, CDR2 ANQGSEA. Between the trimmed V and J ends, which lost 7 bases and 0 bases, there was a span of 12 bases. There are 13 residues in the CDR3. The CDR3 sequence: CSAGNVLNTEAFF. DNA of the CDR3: TGCAGCGCGGGAAATGTCTTGAACACTGAAGCTTTCTTT.

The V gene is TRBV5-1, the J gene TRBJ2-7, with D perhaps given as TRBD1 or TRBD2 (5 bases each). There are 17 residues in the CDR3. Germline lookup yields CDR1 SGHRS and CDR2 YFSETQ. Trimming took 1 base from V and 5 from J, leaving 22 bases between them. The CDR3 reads CASSLHPGQVRGDEQYF. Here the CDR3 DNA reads TGCGCCAGCAGCTTGCACCCCGGCCAGGTTCGGGGCGACGAGCAGTACTTC.

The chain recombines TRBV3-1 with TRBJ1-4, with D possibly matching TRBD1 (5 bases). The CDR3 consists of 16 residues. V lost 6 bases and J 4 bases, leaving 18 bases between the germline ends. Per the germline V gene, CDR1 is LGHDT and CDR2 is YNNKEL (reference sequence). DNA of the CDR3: TGTGCCAGCAGTCACCCCTACAGGCCCTTTAATGAAAAACTGTTTTTT. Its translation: CASSHPYRPFNEKLFF. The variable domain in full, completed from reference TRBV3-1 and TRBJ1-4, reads DTAVSQTPKYLVTQMGNDKSIKCEQNLGHDTMYWYKQDSKKFLKIMFSYNNKELIINETVPNRFSPKSPDKAHLNLHINSLELGDSAVYFCASSHPYRPFNEKLFFGSGTQLSVL.

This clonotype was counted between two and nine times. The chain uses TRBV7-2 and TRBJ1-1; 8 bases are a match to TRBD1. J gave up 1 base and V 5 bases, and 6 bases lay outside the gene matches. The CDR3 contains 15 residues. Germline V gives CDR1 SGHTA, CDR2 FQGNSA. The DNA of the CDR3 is TGTGCCAGCAGCCAACACAGGGGGAGGAACACTGAAGCTTTCTTT. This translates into CASSQHRGRNTEAFF. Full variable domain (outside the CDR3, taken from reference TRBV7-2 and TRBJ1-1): GAGVSQSPSNKVTEKGKDVELRCDPISGHTALYWYRQSLGQGLEFLIYFQGNSAPDKSGLPSDRFSAERTGGSVSTLTIQRTQQEDSAVYLCASSQHRGRNTEAFFGQGTRLTVV.

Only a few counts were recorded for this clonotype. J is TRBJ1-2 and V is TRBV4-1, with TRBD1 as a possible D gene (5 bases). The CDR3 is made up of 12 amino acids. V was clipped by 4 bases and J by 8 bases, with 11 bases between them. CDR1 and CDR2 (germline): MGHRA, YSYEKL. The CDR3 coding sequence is TGCGCCAGCAGCCGCAATCAGGGAGGCTACACCTTC. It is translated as CASSRNQGGYTF.

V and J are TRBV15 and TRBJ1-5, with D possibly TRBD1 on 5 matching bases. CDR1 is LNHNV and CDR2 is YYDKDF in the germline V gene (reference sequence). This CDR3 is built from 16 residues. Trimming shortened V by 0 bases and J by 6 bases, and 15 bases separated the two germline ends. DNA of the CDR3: TGTGCCACCAGCAGAGATGCCAGGGTTGGCGGTCAGCCCCAGCATTTT. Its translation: CATSRDARVGGQPQHF.

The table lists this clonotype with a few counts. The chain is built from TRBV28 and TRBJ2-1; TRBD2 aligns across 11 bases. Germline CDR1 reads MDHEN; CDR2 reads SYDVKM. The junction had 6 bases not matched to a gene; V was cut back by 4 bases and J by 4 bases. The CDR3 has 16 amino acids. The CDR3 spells CASSSPTSGVYNEQFF. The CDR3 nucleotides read TGTGCCAGCAGTTCCCCGACTAGCGGGGTTTACAATGAGCAGTTCTTC.

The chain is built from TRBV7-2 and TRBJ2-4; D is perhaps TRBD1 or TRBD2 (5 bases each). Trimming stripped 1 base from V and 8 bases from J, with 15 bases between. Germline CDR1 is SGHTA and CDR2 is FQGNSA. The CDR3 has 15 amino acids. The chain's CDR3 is CASSLDGTPQDIQYF. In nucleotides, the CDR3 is TGTGCCAGCAGCTTAGACGGGACCCCACAAGACATTCAGTACTTC.

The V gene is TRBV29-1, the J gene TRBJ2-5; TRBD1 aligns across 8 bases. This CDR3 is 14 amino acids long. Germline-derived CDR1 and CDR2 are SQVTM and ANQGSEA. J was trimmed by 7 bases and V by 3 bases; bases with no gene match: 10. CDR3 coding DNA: TGCAGCGTTGACCCGGGACAGGCCGTTGGGACCCAGTACTTC. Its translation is CSVDPGQAVGTQYF.

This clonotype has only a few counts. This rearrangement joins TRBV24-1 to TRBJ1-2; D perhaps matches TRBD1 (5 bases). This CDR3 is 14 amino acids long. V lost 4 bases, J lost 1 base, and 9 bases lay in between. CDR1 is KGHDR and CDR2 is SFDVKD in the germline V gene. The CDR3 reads CATSESGINYGYTF. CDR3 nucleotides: TGTGCCACCAGTGAATCAGGGATTAACTATGGCTACACCTTC.

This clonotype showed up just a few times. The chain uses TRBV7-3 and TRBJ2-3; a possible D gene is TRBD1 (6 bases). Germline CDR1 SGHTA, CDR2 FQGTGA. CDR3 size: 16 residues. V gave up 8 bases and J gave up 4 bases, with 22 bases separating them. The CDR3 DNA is TGTGCCAGCGCCCTTTTCGGCAGGGGCGGGTCAGATACGCAGTATTTT. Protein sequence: CASALFGRGGSDTQYF.

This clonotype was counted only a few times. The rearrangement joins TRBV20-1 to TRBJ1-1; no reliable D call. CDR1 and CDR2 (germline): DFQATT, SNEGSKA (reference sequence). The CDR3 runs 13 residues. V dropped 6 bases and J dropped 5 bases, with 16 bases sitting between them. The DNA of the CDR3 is TGCAGTGCGGCAGGCCCAGTGGGGACTGAAGCTTTCTTT. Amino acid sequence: CSAAGPVGTEAFF.

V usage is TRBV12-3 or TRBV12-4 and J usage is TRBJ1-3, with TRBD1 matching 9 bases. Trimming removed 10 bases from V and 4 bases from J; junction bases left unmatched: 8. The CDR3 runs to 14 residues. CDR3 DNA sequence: TGTGCCACAAGCGAACAGGGGGCCGGAAACACCATATATTTT. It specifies CATSEQGAGNTIYF.

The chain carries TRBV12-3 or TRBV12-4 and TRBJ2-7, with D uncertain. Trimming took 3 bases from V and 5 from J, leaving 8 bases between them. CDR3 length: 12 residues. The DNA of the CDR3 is TGTGCCAGCAGTTTCGAGGTCCACGAGCAGTACTTC. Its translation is CASSFEVHEQYF.

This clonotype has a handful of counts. The CDR3, as DNA: TGCGCCAGCAACGGGGGCTACAATGAGCAGTTCTTC. Its protein is CASNGGYNEQFF. The V and J genes are TRBV10-2 and TRBJ2-1, with a weak D call TRBD2 (6 bases). Germline V gives CDR1 WSHSY, CDR2 SAAADI. The CDR3 covers 12 residues. Trimming stripped 7 bases from V and 3 bases from J, with 7 bases between.